These T cell receptor beta chains were read from a single sample in a study of blood T cell repertoires in COVID-19. The protocol was immunoSEQ multiplex PCR, while the TCRdb copy is restricted to in-frame clones and leaves out a portion. The sample yields some 310,000 clones, 90% seen once. Sample: peripheral blood. These receptor sequences come from a woman in her 40s with COVID-19, enrolled during active disease. Both conserved end residues are part of each CDR3. The D gene is left open where the match is weak. Only part of the rows carry a size: once, few, many, or a class if the clone is expanded.

clone_size	v_call	d_call	j_call	cdr3_nt	cdr3_aa
once	TRBV3-1/TRBV3-2	-	TRBJ1-2	TGTGCCAGCAGCCAAGTAGGACGAGGGTTTGGCTACACCTTC	CASSQVGRGFGYTF
-	TRBV2	TRBD2	TRBJ2-7	TGTGCCATTGGGACTAAGAGCTCCTACGAGCAGTACTTC	CAIGTKSSYEQYF
-	TRBV28	-	TRBJ2-2	TGTGCCAGCAGTTTACAGGTCAGGGCTAACACCGGGGAGCTGTTTTTT	CASSLQVRANTGELFF
-	TRBV7-6	-	TRBJ2-3	TGTGCCAGCAGCTTATTCTCGGGTGGCCCGTCGGATACGCAGTATTTT	CASSLFSGGPSDTQYF
-	TRBV9	TRBD1	TRBJ2-5	TGTGCCAGCAGCAAGGGACAGGGATGGGAGACCCAGTACTTC	CASSKGQGWETQYF
-	TRBV6-1	-	TRBJ1-1	TGTGCCAGCAGTGAGTCCTTATTGATGAGGGCTTTCTTT	CASSESLLMRAFF
once	TRBV4-3	TRBD2	TRBJ2-1	TGCGCCAGCAGCCACCAGTTCGGTGGACTAGCGGCCAATGAGCAGTTCTTC	CASSHQFGGLAANEQFF
-	TRBV6-5	-	TRBJ1-5	TGTGCCAGCATTCGAGTCCTAAGCAATCAGCCCCAGCATTTT	CASIRVLSNQPQHF
-	TRBV11-2	TRBD1	TRBJ2-7	TGTGCCAGCAGCTTAGAGGCAGGGGGCGGCTACGAGCAGTACTTC	CASSLEAGGGYEQYF
-	TRBV6-5	-	TRBJ2-7	TGTGCCAGCAGTTACGGTGGCGAGGCCTACGAGCAGTACTTC	CASSYGGEAYEQYF
-	TRBV7-9	-	TRBJ1-1	TGTGCCAGCAGCCCTAGGGGGACAAACACTGAAGCTTTCTTT	CASSPRGTNTEAFF
-	TRBV19	TRBD2	TRBJ2-2	TGTGCCAGCGGGGCTAGCGGGAGGGCCAACACCGGGGAGCTGTTTTTT	CASGASGRANTGELFF
-	TRBV10-1	TRBD2	TRBJ2-3	TGCGCCAGCAGTCAACCGAGGGCGGGAGGAGCCACAGATACGCAGTATTTT	CASSQPRAGGATDTQYF
-	TRBV7-2	-	TRBJ2-7	TGTGCCAGCAGCTCCTCCGCCTACGAGCAGTACTTC	CASSSSAYEQYF
-	TRBV10-3	-	TRBJ2-7	TGTGCCATCACCAAAAAAGAGGCTTCCTACGAGCAGTACTTC	CAITKKEASYEQYF
-	TRBV4-1	-	TRBJ2-2	TGCGCCAGCAGCCAAAGGCCCCCAGGCACCGGGGAGCTGTTTTTT	CASSQRPPGTGELFF
-	TRBV12-3/TRBV12-4	-	TRBJ1-3	TGTGCCAGCAGCAACAGGGTTGTAGACACCATATATTTT	CASSNRVVDTIYF
-	TRBV7-3	TRBD2	TRBJ2-2	TGTGCCAGCAGCCCGTCTAGCGGGATCACCGGGGAGCTGTTTTTT	CASSPSSGITGELFF
-	TRBV24-1	TRBD2	TRBJ2-1	TGTGCCACCGGCCGGGGGGTGGTTGTGCAGTTCTTC	CATGRGVVVQFF
-	TRBV24-1	TRBD2	TRBJ2-1	TGTGCCACCAGTGATTCTGGGACTAGCGGGAAAGGTTACAATGAGCAGTTCTTC	CATSDSGTSGKGYNEQFF
-	TRBV6-5	TRBD1	TRBJ2-2	TGTGCCAGCGGGAACAGGGGGATCGGGGAGCTGTTTTTT	CASGNRGIGELFF
-	TRBV6-1	TRBD1	TRBJ2-3	TGTGCCAGCAGTGAAGTTTACCCAGGGACAGGGGAAGATACGCAGTATTTT	CASSEVYPGTGEDTQYF
-	TRBV5-1	TRBD1	TRBJ2-7	TGCGCCAGCAGCGTCCTCGGGACAGGGCCCTACGAGCAGTACTTC	CASSVLGTGPYEQYF
-	TRBV28	-	TRBJ1-2	TGTGCCAGCAGCGGTTTGGGGAGTTACTATGGCTACACCTTC	CASSGLGSYYGYTF
-	TRBV25-1	-	TRBJ1-1	TGTGCCAGCAGTGCTGTGAGGGCTGTTAACACTGAAGCTTTCTTT	CASSAVRAVNTEAFF
-	TRBV29-1	TRBD2	TRBJ2-1	TGCAGCGCCGGACTAGCGGGAGTTTCATCCTACAATGAGCAGTTCTTC	CSAGLAGVSSYNEQFF
-	TRBV2	-	TRBJ1-2	TGTGCCAGCAACAGGGAGAGCTATGGCTACACCTTC	CASNRESYGYTF
-	TRBV12-3/TRBV12-4	-	TRBJ2-1	TGTGCCAGCACTGGGGGGAATGAGCAGTTCTTC	CASTGGNEQFF
-	TRBV7-2	TRBD1	TRBJ1-2	TGTGCCAGCAGGGACGACAGGGACCGCTATGGCTACACCTTC	CASRDDRDRYGYTF
-	TRBV14	TRBD2	TRBJ2-7	TGTGCCAGCAGCCGTAGACTAGCAGAAGGCTACGAGCAGTACTTC	CASSRRLAEGYEQYF
-	TRBV14	TRBD2	TRBJ2-3	TGTGCCAGCAGCCAAGGGGTACTAGCGGGACAAAGCAAATTTTGGTATTTT	CASSQGVLAGQSKFWYF
-	TRBV5-1	-	TRBJ1-5	TGCGCCAGCAGCCGGGTGGACAGCTATAGCAATCAGCCCCAGCATTTT	CASSRVDSYSNQPQHF